This T cell receptor beta chain was captured by sequencing in a study of T cell changes during pregnancy in multiple sclerosis. This CDR3 region has 15 residues. V lost 11 bases to trimming and J lost 0 bases, with 16 bases between them. CDR1 and CDR2 from the germline V gene are MNHNS and SASEGT. The protocol was immunoSEQ multiplex PCR, while the TCRdb copy is restricted to in-frame clones and leaves out a portion. Among 80,000 to 130,000 clones listed, more than 90% were seen once. The rearrangement joins TRBV6-1 to TRBJ2-2, with unresolved D. Specimen: peripheral blood, collected in the second trimester of pregnancy. This receptor was obtained from a female donor with multiple sclerosis, enrolled in a pregnancy study. In DNA form, the CDR3 reads TGTGCCTATTGGGCAGGCCGGCCGAACACCGGGGAGCTGTTTTTT. As protein: CAYWAGRPNTGELFF.